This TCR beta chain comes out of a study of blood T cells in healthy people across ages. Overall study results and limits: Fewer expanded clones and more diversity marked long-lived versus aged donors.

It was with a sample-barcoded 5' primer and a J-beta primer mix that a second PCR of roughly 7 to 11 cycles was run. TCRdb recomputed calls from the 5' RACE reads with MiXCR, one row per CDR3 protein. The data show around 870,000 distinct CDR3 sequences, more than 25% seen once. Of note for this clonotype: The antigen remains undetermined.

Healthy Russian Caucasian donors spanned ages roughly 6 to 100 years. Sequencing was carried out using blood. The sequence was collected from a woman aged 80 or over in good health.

CDR3 residues: CSARTPPYRQGAGRNTEAFF. DNA of the CDR3: TGCAGTGCTAGAACCCCCCCATACCGACAGGGGGCGGGAAGGAACACTGAAGCTTTCTTT. The rearrangement uses TRBV20-1 and TRBJ1-1; 10 nucleotides match TRBD1. Germline CDR1 and CDR2: DFQATT and SNEGSKA (reference sequence). This CDR3 has 20 residues. The junction had 19 bases not matched to a gene; V was cut back by 2 bases and J by 1 base.